This entry is about one T cell receptor beta chain. Its specificity is not known. This entry belongs to a study of T cell repertoires in cytomegalovirus infection. About the study: Carrying CMV and the relevant HLA type showed in public TCR beta signatures. Study conclusions and caveats: CMV carriers having the relevant HLA were flagged by cumulative public TCR beta family frequency. There were HLA-C-restricted CMV-specific TCR beta clonotypes dominating the ex vivo response.

This CDR3 is 17 amino acids long. Germline assignment: CDR1 LGHNA and CDR2 YNFKEQ. V was pared by 4 bases and J by 1 base, with 5 bases of the junction left unmatched. In TCRdb, the reads were re-called with MiXCR into one record per CDR3 protein. The table lists around 490,000 distinct CDR3 sequences, about a quarter of them singletons, with about 13% in the top ten. The V and J genes are TRBV4-2 and TRBJ2-1, with 12 bases aligning to TRBD2. This TCR was sampled from a human donor in good health (CMV status not recorded). Some clones in this sample may be carry-over from other donors' samples. The specimen was PBMCs. CDR3 amino acids: CASSPWTSGISYNEQFF. CDR3 nucleotides: TGTGCCAGCAGCCCATGGACTAGCGGGATATCCTACAATGAGCAGTTCTTC.